The sample holds a few counts of the clone carrying this T cell receptor (beta chain). The length of the CDR3 is 16 residues. The germline gives CDR1 MNHEY, CDR2 SVGAGI. Trimming removed 0 bases at V and 5 bases at J, with 13 bases between. The data originate from a study of T-cell reconstitution after alpha-beta-depleted transplantation in children. Preparing the TCRbeta library involved the use of unique molecular identifiers. TCRdb called the PCR reads again in MiXCR, with one record for every CDR3 protein. The sample carries just under 350,000 distinct CDR3 sequences, 15% to 20% recorded once. V usage is TRBV6-5 and J usage is TRBJ1-4; D remains unclear. Source: PBMCs, mostly from graft donor cells, taken 360 days after TCRalphabeta/CD19-depleted stem cell transplant. The sequence derives from a male patient aged 2 to 10 who had a stem cell transplant for acute lymphoblastic leukemia, so the T cells may come from the graft donor. CDR3 in amino acids: CASSYSTGVVNEKLFF. CDR3 DNA sequence: TGTGCCAGCAGTTACTCGACGGGTGTGGTGAATGAAAAACTGTTTTTT.